One and the same sample provided the 9 T cell receptor beta chains below, sequenced in a study of technical replicates of blood from several donors. The table came from immunoSEQ multiplex PCR; TCRdb's copy has only in-frame clones and leaves some out. Of tens of thousands of clones listed, about nine tenths were seen once; the top ten hold about 0.4%. Input material: T cells isolated from PBMCs. The source is a human donor in good health.

The rearrangement links TRBV7-9 to TRBJ2-1; possible D gene TRBD2, 6 bases. Germline V CDR1 and CDR2: SEHNR, FQNEAQ (reference sequence). V dropped 3 bases and J dropped 4 bases, with 16 bases sitting between them. The CDR3 covers 16 residues. DNA for the CDR3: TGTGCCAGCAGCTTCTCGTTGGGACTGTCTTACAATGAGCAGTTCTTC. It yields the protein CASSFSLGLSYNEQFF.

The rearrangement uses TRBV30 and TRBJ1-2, with D unresolved. Looked up from germline, CDR1 is GTSNPN and CDR2 is SVGIG (reference sequence). The CDR3 is 11 amino acids. V lost 4 bases to trimming and J lost 4 bases, with 7 bases between them. CDR3 protein: CAWNNFYGYTF. Here the CDR3 DNA reads TGTGCCTGGAATAACTTCTATGGCTACACCTTC.

The chain carries TRBV6-4 and TRBJ1-5, with a weak D call TRBD1 (5 bases). V dropped 2 bases and J dropped 10 bases, with 9 bases sitting between them. The germline gives CDR1 MRHNA, CDR2 SNTAGT. The CDR3 is 12 amino acids. Here the CDR3 DNA reads TGTGCCAGCAGTGACAACGGGGGACCCCAGCATTTT. The encoded protein is CASSDNGGPQHF.

This clone is a singleton in its sample. The chain employs TRBV18 and TRBJ2-7, with D possibly being TRBD2 (6 bases). Trimming shortened V by 0 bases and J by 6 bases, and 6 bases separated the two germline ends. The CDR3 totals 12 residues. Germline-derived CDR1 and CDR2 are KGHSH and LQKENI. CDR3 DNA: TGTGCCAGCTCACCACCGGGGGGCGAGCAGTACTTC. Translation: CASSPPGGEQYF.

V gene TRBV13 combines with J gene TRBJ1-5, with 8 positions matching TRBD1. The CDR3 spans 14 residues. With V trimmed by 5 bases and J by 0 bases, 0 bases remained unmatched. Germline assignment: CDR1 PRHDT and CDR2 FYEKMQ (reference sequence). CDR3 loop: CASSGQGSNQPQHF. The CDR3 DNA sequence: TGTGCCAGCAGCGGACAGGGTAGCAATCAGCCCCAGCATTTT. The entire variable domain, with the rest obtained from reference TRBV13 and TRBJ1-5, is as follows: AAGVIQSPRHLIKEKRETATLKCYPIPRHDTVYWYQQGPGQDPQFLISFYEKMQSDKGSIPDRFSAQQFSDYHSELNMSSLELGDSALYFCASSGQGSNQPQHFGDGTRLSIL.

V gene TRBV11-2 combines with J gene TRBJ1-3; D unclear. This CDR3 region has 14 residues. V gave up 1 base and J gave up 2 bases, with 6 bases separating them. Germline values: CDR1 SGHAT, CDR2 FQNNGV. CDR3 region: CASSLGSAGNTIYF. The CDR3 nucleotides read TGTGCCAGCAGCTTAGGTTCTGCTGGAAACACCATATATTTT.

This clone was seen a single time. V usage is TRBV19 and J usage is TRBJ2-6; tentative D call: TRBD1 (5 bases). With 2 bases removed from V and 4 bases from J, the gap between germline ends came to 9 bases. The CDR3 is 15 amino acids. Germline V gene sequence: CDR1 LNHDA, CDR2 SQIVND (reference sequence). This chain's CDR3 is CASSIQGSGANVLTF. In DNA, the CDR3 is TGTGCCAGTAGTATACAGGGTTCCGGGGCCAACGTCCTGACTTTC.

This chain connects TRBV5-6 to TRBJ1-4; 8 nucleotides match TRBD1. Per germline, CDR1 SGHDT and CDR2 YYEEEE. V was pared by 2 bases and J by 14 bases, with 8 bases of the junction left unmatched. The CDR3 totals 13 residues. The CDR3 bases are TGTGCCAGCAGCTTCCGGGACAGGAGGTCCCTGTTTTTT. Its translation: CASSFRDRRSLFF.

The V gene is TRBV4-2, the J gene TRBJ2-4; possibly TRBD2 for D (5 bases). The CDR3 is 19 amino acids. V gave up 3 bases and J gave up 0 bases, with 21 bases separating them. Per the germline V gene, CDR1 is LGHNA and CDR2 is YNFKEQ. CDR3 region: CASSHSIPGSLLAKNIQYF. The CDR3 DNA reads as TGTGCCAGCAGCCATTCGATCCCGGGATCCTTACTAGCCAAAAACATTCAGTACTTC.